Listed here are 19 T cell receptor beta chains from one sample, sequenced in a study of cytomegalovirus exposure and HLA in healthy donors. This PCR relied on a set of 60 Vbeta primers and 13 Jbeta primers. Assay: immunoSEQ multiplex PCR; the TCRdb copy retains only in-frame clones and omits some. The table has 90,000 to 140,000 clones, over 9.5% seen once. The specimen sequenced was PBMCs. These receptors were obtained from a man aged 35-49 years in good health and CMV-seropositive.

In its sample, this clone was seen a few times. This chain uses TRBV5-1 with TRBJ2-1, with a possible D match to TRBD1 (6 bases). V dropped 0 bases and J dropped 7 bases, with 20 bases sitting between them. The CDR3 has 17 residues. Germline V lookup: CDR1 SGHRS, CDR2 YFSETQ. Written as DNA, the CDR3 is TGCGCCAGCAGCTTGGAGCCAGGGGAGATAGTTGCGAATGAGCAGTTCTTC. This gives the protein CASSLEPGEIVANEQFF. The entire variable domain, with the rest obtained from reference TRBV5-1 and TRBJ2-1, is as follows: KAGVTQTPRYLIKTRGQQVTLSCSPISGHRSVSWYQQTPGQGLQFLFEYFSETQRNKGNFPGRFSGRQFSNSRSEMNVSTLELGDSALYLCASSLEPGEIVANEQFFGPGTRLTVL.

This clone was seen more than once but under ten times. This chain joins TRBV28 and TRBJ1-4, with a weak D call TRBD1 (6 bases). Germline values: CDR1 MDHEN, CDR2 SYDVKM. The CDR3 loop spans 17 amino acids. V lost 3 bases and J 8 bases, leaving 22 bases between the germline ends. In nucleotides, the CDR3 is TGTGCCAGCAGTTTCACCCGACAGGCCCCCCGAGGGGAAAAACTGTTTTTT. Translated, it gives CASSFTRQAPRGEKLFF.

The gene calls are TRBV18 and TRBJ1-1, with D hard to call. The germline V gene encodes CDR1 KGHSH and CDR2 LQKENI. There are 12 residues in the CDR3. V lost 3 bases to trimming and J lost 7 bases, with 9 bases between them. CDR3 in amino acids: CASSPIPSEAFF. The CDR3 DNA reads as TGTGCCAGCTCACCTATTCCGAGTGAAGCTTTCTTT. Combining the CDR3 with reference TRBV18 and TRBJ1-1 gives the whole variable domain NAGVMQNPRHLVRRRGQEARLRCSPMKGHSHVYWYRQLPEEGLKFMVYLQKENIIDESGMPKERFSAEFPKEGPSILRIQQVVRGDSAAYFCASSPIPSEAFFGQGTRLTVV.

This clone was counted between two and nine times. This chain links TRBV13 with TRBJ2-4; 7 bases align to TRBD2. This CDR3 has 13 residues. Trimming took 1 base from V and 9 from J; bases not matched to a gene: 3. Germline CDR1 reads PRHDT; CDR2 reads FYEKMQ (reference sequence). The CDR3 DNA reads TGTGCCAGCAGCTTAGACGGGGAGGGCATTCAGTACTTC. Protein: CASSLDGEGIQYF.

This clone was counted a few times. V gene TRBV25-1 combines with J gene TRBJ2-5, with 7 bases identical to TRBD1. Germline V gene lookup returns CDR1 MGHDK and CDR2 SYGVNS. The CDR3 runs 14 residues. Trimming took 2 bases from V and 2 from J; bases not matched to a gene: 2. CDR3 sequence: CASSERQGQETQYF. The CDR3 nucleotides are TGTGCCAGCAGTGAACGACAGGGTCAAGAGACCCAGTACTTC.

The J gene is TRBJ2-7, the V gene TRBV7-2, with 8 bases lining up with TRBD2. This CDR3 region has 16 residues. Germline CDR1 is SGHTA and CDR2 is FQGNSA. The trim removed 2 bases at V and 6 bases at J, leaving 12 bases unmatched. CDR3 sequence: CASSLNVGVAGGEQYF. The DNA of the CDR3 is TGTGCCAGCAGCTTAAATGTCGGGGTGGCGGGAGGCGAGCAGTACTTC.

This clone was detected a few times. The V gene is TRBV28, the J gene TRBJ2-7; 9 bases fit TRBD1. CDR3 size: 15 residues. Germline V gene sequence: CDR1 MDHEN, CDR2 SYDVKM. V dropped 5 bases and J dropped 5; count of bases not matched to a gene: 10. CDR3 loop: CASSPGTGPRNEQYF. DNA of the CDR3: TGTGCCAGCAGTCCCGGGACAGGGCCGAGGAACGAGCAGTACTTC.

This clone was found a few times. The V call is TRBV7-2, the J call TRBJ1-1; D not certain. The germline V and J ends were trimmed by 0 bases and 5 bases, with 13 bases remaining between them. Germline V gene lookup returns CDR1 SGHTA and CDR2 FQGNSA. The CDR3 has 15 residues. CDR3 bases: TGTGCCAGCAGCTTAGCGGGCGGGTTGGGGACTGAAGCTTTCTTT. As protein: CASSLAGGLGTEAFF.

The genes are TRBV6-5 and TRBJ1-1; the match to TRBD1 covers 8 bases. Per germline, CDR1 MNHEY and CDR2 SVGAGI. Trimming at V came to 4 bases and at J to 5 bases, leaving 6 bases not matched to a gene. CDR3 size: 14 residues. CDR3 DNA: TGTGCCAGCAGTTCAGGACAGGGTAGAACTGAAGCTTTCTTT. It codes for CASSSGQGRTEAFF.

This clone was detected a few times. This chain connects TRBV19 to TRBJ1-5; 7 bases map to TRBD1. The trim removed 2 bases at V and 3 bases at J, leaving 10 bases unmatched. This CDR3 comprises 17 residues. CDR1 and CDR2 (germline): LNHDA, SQIVND (reference sequence). The CDR3 sequence is CASSIRKGADFNQPQHF. Here the CDR3 DNA reads TGTGCCAGTAGTATACGTAAGGGGGCGGACTTCAATCAGCCCCAGCATTTT.

The chain joins TRBV10-1 to TRBJ2-7; tentative D call: TRBD2 (6 bases). The CDR3 is 14 residues long. Germline V gene data show CDR1 as WNHNN and CDR2 as SYGVQD (reference sequence). The V end lost 5 bases, the J end lost 3 bases, and 14 bases lay between the germline ends. CDR3 in amino acids: CASSSRLEGYEQYF. The CDR3 DNA sequence: TGCGCCAGCAGTTCCCGCTTGGAGGGCTACGAGCAGTACTTC.

The chain employs TRBV30 and TRBJ2-5; the D gene is possibly TRBD2 (5 bases). Germline CDR1 and CDR2: GTSNPN and SVGIG (reference sequence). The CDR3 extends over 13 amino acids. V shed 0 bases and J shed 7 bases, with 12 bases lying between them. CDR3 loop: CAWSVGDGGTQYF. The CDR3 DNA reads TGTGCCTGGAGTGTAGGAGATGGAGGGACCCAGTACTTC.

The chain joins TRBV2 to TRBJ2-1, with a tentative D call TRBD2 (6 bases). Looked up from germline, CDR1 is SNHLY and CDR2 is FYNNEI. Trimming removed 6 bases from V and 2 bases from J, with 14 bases in between. The CDR3 totals 15 residues. The CDR3 DNA is TGTGCCAGCAGCGCGGGACCCTCTACCTACAATGAGCAGTTCTTC. Its translation is CASSAGPSTYNEQFF.

The genes are TRBV28 and TRBJ2-7; 11 nucleotides match TRBD2. There are 14 residues in the CDR3. V dropped 5 bases and J dropped 3; count of bases not matched to a gene: 3. The V gene's germline CDR1 is MDHEN and CDR2 SYDVKM. The CDR3 DNA is TGTGCCAGCAGTGTACTAGCGGGAGTCTACGAGCAGTACTTC. Its protein is CASSVLAGVYEQYF.

The rearrangement joins TRBV11-1 to TRBJ1-2, with a tentative D call TRBD1 (6 bases). From germline, CDR1 is SGHAT and CDR2 FQDESV (reference sequence). The length of the CDR3 is 14 residues. V dropped 6 bases and J dropped 4 bases, with 15 bases sitting between them. CDR3 bases: TGTGCCAGCAGTATCGGACAGCTACCCTATGGCTACACCTTC. Translating it yields CASSIGQLPYGYTF.

This clone was counted between two and nine times. The chain has TRBV5-1 and TRBJ2-2, with D possibly matching TRBD2 (6 bases). The CDR3 is 18 amino acids. Germline values: CDR1 SGHRS, CDR2 YFSETQ. The V end lost 5 bases, the J end lost 4 bases, and 24 bases lay between the germline ends. The CDR3 coding sequence is TGCGCCAGCAGTTTCCCCCCCAGTGGGACTCGCGGCACCGGGGAGCTGTTTTTT. This sequence encodes CASSFPPSGTRGTGELFF.

There are a few counts of this clone. V is TRBV6-6 and J is TRBJ1-3; TRBD1 matches 8 bases. From germline, CDR1 is MNHNY and CDR2 SVGAGI (reference sequence). The length of the CDR3 is 16 residues. V shed 1 base and J 3 bases; nucleotides not matched to a gene: 5. CDR3 in DNA: TGTGCCAGCAGTTACTTAGCAGGGGGCAATGGAAACACCATATATTTT. Its translation is CASSYLAGGNGNTIYF.

This clone was counted between two and nine times. J is TRBJ1-1 and V is TRBV7-9; 8 nucleotides line up with TRBD1. Per the germline V gene, CDR1 is SEHNR and CDR2 is FQNEAQ (reference sequence). This CDR3 contains 13 residues. After removal of 6 bases from V and 3 bases from J, the junction contained 3 bases not matched to a gene. CDR3 residues: CASSLTGDTEAFF. The CDR3 coding sequence is TGTGCCAGCAGTCTGACAGGGGACACTGAAGCTTTCTTT.

In its sample, this clone was seen a few times. This rearrangement joins TRBV6-5 to TRBJ2-3; D not certain. The CDR3 extends over 13 amino acids. V dropped 5 bases and J dropped 3 bases, with 9 bases sitting between them. Germline loops: CDR1 MNHEY, CDR2 SVGAGI. The CDR3 sequence is CASSPQETDTQYF. The CDR3 nucleotides read TGTGCCAGCAGTCCGCAAGAGACAGATACGCAGTATTTT.